Below, 15 T cell receptor beta chains from the same sample are listed, as sequenced in a study of CD8+ T cells in alopecia areata. Treatment here: oral pan-JAK inhibitor, 5-10 mg twice daily. Reverse transcribed after extraction, RNA yielded cDNA as the sequencing template. Sequencing was performed with immunoSEQ multiplex PCR; in TCRdb, only in-frame clones are kept and a portion is missing. The sample carries about 210,000 clones, approximately 65% recorded once. The sample consisted of CD4+ T cells sorted from blood, taken around week 44, from a patient treated with tofacitinib. The receptors come from a human donor with alopecia areata.

A few counts support this clone. This chain's CDR3 is CSGKRMNTEAFF. For the CDR3, the DNA is TGCAGCGGGAAGCGTATGAACACTGAAGCTTTCTTT. This rearrangement joins TRBV29-1 to TRBJ1-1; no clear D gene. The CDR3 has 12 residues. Trimming left V 7 bases short and J 0 bases short, with 9 bases between. Per the germline V gene, CDR1 is SQVTM and CDR2 is ANQGSEA.

The genes are TRBV29-1 and TRBJ1-2, with TRBD1 as a possible D gene (5 bases). Trimming stripped 7 bases from V and 8 bases from J, with 23 bases between. The CDR3 is 14 residues long. Germline loops: CDR1 SQVTM, CDR2 ANQGSEA. CDR3 loop: CSAQSQGRAGGYTF. CDR3 coding DNA: TGCAGCGCCCAATCCCAGGGCAGGGCGGGAGGCTACACCTTC.

The chain carries TRBV7-7 and TRBJ1-5; 10 bases match TRBD1. CDR1 is SSHAT and CDR2 is FNYEAQ in the germline V gene (reference sequence). This CDR3 is 17 amino acids long. With 11 bases clipped from V and 3 bases from J, the junction kept 16 bases outside the gene matches. In nucleotides, the CDR3 is TGTGCCGACTCGGGGGAACGCGGACAGGGGGTCAATCAGCCCCAGCATTTT. Its translation is CADSGERGQGVNQPQHF.

This chain connects TRBV30 to TRBJ2-7; TRBD1 agrees at 9 bases. V dropped 5 bases and J dropped 1; count of bases not matched to a gene: 3. The CDR3 totals 13 residues. Germline V gene sequence: CDR1 GTSNPN, CDR2 SVGIG (reference sequence). The CDR3 here is CAWGTGRSYEQYF. CDR3 in DNA: TGTGCCTGGGGGACAGGGCGGTCCTACGAGCAGTACTTC.

The rearrangement uses TRBV5-1 and TRBJ2-4; 9 nucleotides match TRBD1. The CDR3 totals 14 residues. CDR1 is SGHRS and CDR2 is YFSETQ in the germline V gene. V lost 3 bases, J lost 8 bases, and 6 bases stayed unmatched. The CDR3 bases are TGCGCCAGCAGCTCGGGGACAGGGTCTGACATTCAGTACTTC. Translated: CASSSGTGSDIQYF. The variable domain in full, with the rest retrieved from reference TRBV5-1 and TRBJ2-4, is KAGVTQTPRYLIKTRGQQVTLSCSPISGHRSVSWYQQTPGQGLQFLFEYFSETQRNKGNFPGRFSGRQFSNSRSEMNVSTLELGDSALYLCASSSGTGSDIQYFGAGTRLSVL.

V gene TRBV2 combines with J gene TRBJ2-3, with D possibly TRBD2 on 5 matching bases. Trimming stripped 4 bases from V and 4 bases from J, with 9 bases between. The germline V gene has CDR1 SNHLY and CDR2 FYNNEI. This CDR3 comprises 13 residues. CDR3 protein: CASSVERADTQYF. CDR3 bases: TGTGCCAGCAGTGTTGAGAGGGCAGATACGCAGTATTTT.

The chain has TRBV4-3 and TRBJ1-1; D is unresolved. Per germline, CDR1 LGHNA and CDR2 YSLEER. The CDR3 sequence is 15 residues long. The V gene lost 1 base and the J gene lost 1 base, with 10 bases spanning the gap. The CDR3 region has the DNA TGCGCCAGCAGCCAAGTTAGTTCGGGGAACACTGAAGCTTTCTTT. Its translation is CASSQVSSGNTEAFF.

This chain connects TRBV4-3 to TRBJ1-1, with unresolved D. Looked up from germline, CDR1 is LGHNA and CDR2 is YSLEER. The germline V and J ends were trimmed by 0 bases and 1 base, with 6 bases remaining between them. This CDR3 region has 14 residues. The CDR3 nucleotides read TGCGCCAGCAGCCAAGAAGCCGGGAACACTGAAGCTTTCTTT. It codes for CASSQEAGNTEAFF.

This clone was detected a few times. The chain employs TRBV5-6 and TRBJ2-3; D gene ambiguous. This CDR3 has 12 amino acids. Looked up from germline, CDR1 is SGHDT and CDR2 is YYEEEE. V was pared by 4 bases and J by 4 bases, with 7 bases between. In DNA form, the CDR3 reads TGTGCCAGCAGCGGCGTCGCAGATACGCAGTATTTT. Residues: CASSGVADTQYF.

The chain recombines TRBV7-9 with TRBJ1-6; D gene unclear. The CDR3 runs to 15 residues. Germline V gene lookup returns CDR1 SEHNR and CDR2 FQNEAQ (reference sequence). Trimming cost V 1 base and J 9 bases, with 13 bases left between them. DNA for the CDR3: TGTGCCAGCAGCTTAGTTGGGCTTGAAGTTTCACCCCTCCACTTT. Translating gives CASSLVGLEVSPLHF.

In its sample, this clone was seen a few times. CDR3 region: CATSQVNWDTGELFF. CDR3 DNA: TGTGCCACAAGCCAGGTCAATTGGGACACCGGGGAGCTGTTTTTT. The V gene is TRBV15, the J gene TRBJ2-2; the D is unclear. Germline V CDR1 and CDR2: LNHNV, YYDKDF (reference sequence). V was shortened by 9 bases and J by 3 bases, with 17 bases between the two germline ends. The CDR3 contains 15 residues.

This clone was found a few times. This sequence joins TRBV6-1 and TRBJ2-2; 7 positions match TRBD1. CDR1 is MNHNS, CDR2 SASEGT, per germline. V shed 6 bases, J shed 0 bases, and the junction held 4 bases outside the gene matches. CDR3 length: 15 residues. In DNA, the CDR3 is TGTGCCAGCAGGAAGGACAGGTCGAACACCGGGGAGCTGTTTTTT. The encoded protein is CASRKDRSNTGELFF.

The chain uses TRBV7-8 and TRBJ2-7, with unresolved D. Germline V gene lookup returns CDR1 SGHVS and CDR2 FQNEAQ. There are 13 residues in the CDR3. Trimming stripped 5 bases from V and 3 bases from J, with 11 bases between. CDR3 in DNA: TGTGCCAGCAGCCTCGCAACGGGCTACGAGCAGTACTTC. Translation gives CASSLATGYEQYF.

V and J are TRBV29-1 and TRBJ2-1; D might be TRBD2 (5 bases). The V gene lost 1 base and the J gene lost 15 bases, with 16 bases spanning the gap. This CDR3 spans 12 amino acids. Germline CDR1 reads SQVTM; CDR2 reads ANQGSEA. The CDR3 DNA reads as TGCAGCGTTGAAGGAGGAGGCCAATTTAGGTTCTTC. Protein product: CSVEGGGQFRFF.

This chain joins TRBV6-5 and TRBJ2-3, with TRBD1 matching over 8 bases. The germline V gene encodes CDR1 MNHEY and CDR2 SVGAGI. The V and J ends lost 4 bases and 4 bases, in that order; junction bases with no gene match: 7. The CDR3 loop spans 15 amino acids. CDR3 amino acids: CASSFGQGGADTQYF. The DNA of the CDR3 is TGTGCCAGCAGTTTCGGACAGGGAGGCGCAGATACGCAGTATTTT.